The rows below give T cell receptor beta chains drawn from one sample of a study of CD8 T cells in Susac syndrome. Using its own MiXCR run on the immunoSEQ multiplex PCR reads, TCRdb lists one record per CDR3 protein. Found here are about 440,000 distinct CDR3 sequences, about 85% of them singletons; the top ten hold 0.12%. The sequenced material came from CD8+ T cells from PBMCs. These receptors all come from a human donor with multiple sclerosis. CDR3s include the opening cysteine and the closing phenylalanine or tryptophan. Fields, in order: clone size, J gene, D gene, V gene, CDR3 protein, CDR3 DNA. D genes are given only for firm matches. Size is omitted from some rows. Given values are once, few, many or a class for expanded clones.

size: -; J: TRBJ1-2; D: TRBD1; V: TRBV6-1; CDR3: CASSEAEDRDNYGYTF; DNA: TGTGCCAGCAGTGAAGCAGAGGACAGGGATAACTATGGCTACACCTTC
size: once; J: TRBJ1-3; D: TRBD1; V: TRBV4-1; CDR3: CASSRTGSENTIYF; DNA: TGCGCCAGCAGCCGGACAGGCTCTGAAAACACCATATATTTT
size: -; J: TRBJ2-1; D: -; V: TRBV4-1; CDR3: CASSQESEGVGNEQFF; DNA: TGCGCCAGCAGCCAAGAATCGGAGGGAGTTGGTAATGAGCAGTTCTTC
size: -; J: TRBJ2-7; D: -; V: TRBV4-1; CDR3: CASSFLDTTSYEQYF; DNA: TGCGCCAGCAGCTTCCTCGATACGACTAGCTACGAGCAGTACTTC
size: once; J: TRBJ2-7; D: TRBD1; V: TRBV28; CDR3: CASSKPGTGSYEQYF; DNA: TGTGCCAGCAGTAAGCCCGGGACAGGGTCCTACGAGCAGTACTTC
size: -; J: TRBJ2-7; D: TRBD2; V: TRBV20-1; CDR3: CSASGREYEQYF; DNA: TGCAGTGCTAGCGGGAGGGAGTACGAGCAGTACTTC
size: -; J: TRBJ2-4; D: -; V: TRBV11-2; CDR3: CASSPHYSRQEDIQYF; DNA: TGTGCCAGCAGCCCTCATTATTCCCGGCAGGAGGACATTCAGTACTTC
size: once; J: TRBJ1-3; D: -; V: TRBV7-9; CDR3: CASSPSGLQDVSGNTIYF; DNA: TGTGCCAGCAGCCCTAGCGGATTACAGGACGTCTCTGGAAACACCATATATTTT
size: -; J: TRBJ2-7; D: TRBD2; V: TRBV27; CDR3: CASSPTSGMFYEQYF; DNA: TGTGCCAGCAGCCCGACTAGCGGGATGTTCTACGAGCAGTACTTC
size: few; J: TRBJ1-5; D: -; V: TRBV12-3/TRBV12-4; CDR3: CASSLLGEGGQPQHF; DNA: TGTGCCAGCAGCCTACTTGGTGAGGGGGGGCAGCCCCAGCATTTT
size: -; J: TRBJ2-1; D: -; V: TRBV27; CDR3: CASSALGTLYNEQFF; DNA: TGTGCCAGCAGTGCCCTCGGGACTCTATACAATGAGCAGTTCTTC
size: -; J: TRBJ2-1; D: TRBD2; V: TRBV28; CDR3: CASSLFHGLTGGLVSYNEQFF; DNA: TGTGCCAGCAGTTTATTTCATGGTTTGACGGGAGGGCTGGTGTCCTACAATGAGCAGTTCTTC
size: -; J: TRBJ2-3; D: TRBD2; V: TRBV10-3; CDR3: CAILRGTSGRASTDTQYF; DNA: TGTGCCATCCTACGGGGGACTAGCGGGAGGGCTAGCACAGATACGCAGTATTTT
size: -; J: TRBJ1-5; D: -; V: TRBV6-1; CDR3: CASSGRALHRQEINQPQHF; DNA: TGTGCCAGCAGTGGACGGGCCTTGCACAGGCAGGAGATCAATCAGCCCCAGCATTTT
size: -; J: TRBJ1-6; D: -; V: TRBV4-1; CDR3: CASSQIGTNSPLHF; DNA: TGCGCCAGCAGCCAAATAGGAACCAATTCACCCCTCCACTTT
size: -; J: TRBJ1-1; D: -; V: TRBV6-5; CDR3: CASSMDFMNTEAFF; DNA: TGTGCCAGCAGTATGGATTTCATGAACACTGAAGCTTTCTTT
size: -; J: TRBJ2-7; D: TRBD2; V: TRBV7-8; CDR3: CASRLDTSGGLSSYEQYF; DNA: TGTGCCAGCAGGCTCGACACTAGCGGGGGTCTGAGCTCCTACGAGCAGTACTTC
size: -; J: TRBJ1-2; D: -; V: TRBV3-1; CDR3: CASSLIGTGNYGYTF; DNA: TGTGCCAGCAGCCTCATCGGGACGGGAAACTATGGCTACACCTTC
size: -; J: TRBJ1-6; D: -; V: TRBV15; CDR3: CATSRDRGYNSPLHF; DNA: TGTGCCACCAGCAGAGACAGGGGCTATAATTCACCCCTCCACTTT
size: -; J: TRBJ2-1; D: TRBD2; V: TRBV28; CDR3: CASSSLAGGWAEQFF; DNA: TGTGCCAGCAGTTCCCTAGCGGGAGGCTGGGCTGAGCAGTTCTTC
size: -; J: TRBJ1-2; D: -; V: TRBV27; CDR3: CASSGGGGNYGYTF; DNA: TGTGCCAGCAGTGGGGGAGGGGGGAACTATGGCTACACCTTC
size: once; J: TRBJ1-2; D: -; V: TRBV6-2/TRBV6-3; CDR3: CASSYSRAPYGYTF; DNA: TGTGCCAGCAGTTACTCGAGAGCCCCCTATGGCTACACCTTC
size: -; J: TRBJ1-2; D: TRBD1; V: TRBV5-1; CDR3: CASSRTGTGIYGYTF; DNA: TGCGCCAGCAGCAGGACCGGGACAGGGATTTATGGCTACACCTTC
size: -; J: TRBJ2-1; D: TRBD2; V: TRBV20-1; CDR3: CSARGTSGGTYNEQFF; DNA: TGCAGTGCTAGAGGCACTAGCGGGGGGACCTACAATGAGCAGTTCTTC
size: -; J: TRBJ2-7; D: -; V: TRBV12-3/TRBV12-4; CDR3: CASSLALRQPYEQYF; DNA: TGTGCCAGCAGTTTAGCGCTTAGACAGCCCTACGAGCAGTACTTC
size: -; J: TRBJ2-1; D: -; V: TRBV28; CDR3: CASSSRKDTNNEQFF; DNA: TGTGCCAGCAGTTCCCGAAAGGACACAAACAATGAGCAGTTCTTC
size: -; J: TRBJ1-2; D: -; V: TRBV30; CDR3: CVHESLREWYGYTF; DNA: TGTGTCCACGAATCGTTGAGGGAATGGTATGGCTACACCTTC
size: -; J: TRBJ2-3; D: TRBD2; V: TRBV7-3; CDR3: CASSRTSGSSDTQYF; DNA: TGTGCCAGCAGCCGGACTAGCGGGAGCTCAGATACGCAGTATTTT
size: -; J: TRBJ1-2; D: TRBD1; V: TRBV30; CDR3: CAWTGQGYGYTF; DNA: TGTGCCTGGACGGGACAGGGATATGGCTACACCTTC
size: once; J: TRBJ2-5; D: TRBD1; V: TRBV7-9; CDR3: CASSTGQGIETQYF; DNA: TGTGCCAGCAGCACCGGACAGGGAATAGAGACCCAGTACTTC
size: -; J: TRBJ2-1; D: TRBD2; V: TRBV7-9; CDR3: CASSLSGGANEQFF; DNA: TGTGCCAGCAGCCTTAGCGGGGGGGCGAATGAGCAGTTCTTC
size: -; J: TRBJ2-5; D: -; V: TRBV30; CDR3: CAWSVNTSQETQYF; DNA: TGTGCCTGGAGTGTAAATACATCCCAAGAGACCCAGTACTTC
size: -; J: TRBJ2-7; D: -; V: TRBV28; CDR3: CASSPSAGEGGPYYEQYF; DNA: TGTGCCAGCAGCCCCTCAGCGGGCGAAGGGGGCCCCTACTACGAGCAGTACTTC
size: -; J: TRBJ2-3; D: TRBD2; V: TRBV6-2/TRBV6-3; CDR3: CASSWGAGDGTDTQYF; DNA: TGTGCCAGCAGTTGGGGAGCGGGAGACGGCACAGATACGCAGTATTTT
size: -; J: TRBJ2-3; D: TRBD2; V: TRBV28; CDR3: CASSRTSGRTADTQYF; DNA: TGTGCCAGCAGCCGGACTAGCGGGAGAACCGCAGATACGCAGTATTTT
size: -; J: TRBJ1-4; D: -; V: TRBV6-1; CDR3: CASSEEVGTAVNEKLFF; DNA: TGTGCCAGCAGTGAAGAAGTGGGGACGGCCGTTAATGAAAAACTGTTTTTT
size: -; J: TRBJ2-7; D: -; V: TRBV27; CDR3: CASSLGLPYEQYF; DNA: TGTGCCAGCAGCCTGGGACTCCCCTACGAGCAGTACTTC
size: -; J: TRBJ1-1; D: -; V: TRBV2; CDR3: CASSELDRKGLNTEAFF; DNA: TGTGCCAGCAGTGAACTTGACAGGAAGGGATTGAACACTGAAGCTTTCTTT
size: -; J: TRBJ2-1; D: TRBD2; V: TRBV7-9; CDR3: CASSYSGTSGRPANEQFF; DNA: TGTGCCAGCAGCTATAGTGGGACTAGCGGGAGGCCTGCCAATGAGCAGTTCTTC
size: -; J: TRBJ2-7; D: TRBD2; V: TRBV6-2/TRBV6-3; CDR3: CASSSLGSLAGDYEQYF; DNA: TGTGCCAGCAGTTCCCTGGGTTCGCTAGCGGGAGACTACGAGCAGTACTTC
size: -; J: TRBJ2-5; D: TRBD2; V: TRBV7-9; CDR3: CASSVSGAQETQYF; DNA: TGTGCCAGCAGCGTTAGCGGGGCCCAAGAGACCCAGTACTTC
size: few; J: TRBJ2-1; D: -; V: TRBV27; CDR3: CATGDNEQFF; DNA: TGTGCCACCGGGGACAATGAGCAGTTCTTC
size: -; J: TRBJ2-1; D: -; V: TRBV5-4; CDR3: CASSLAPGYNEQFF; DNA: TGTGCCAGCAGCTTGGCTCCCGGCTACAATGAGCAGTTCTTC